This entry is about one T cell receptor beta chain. The data derive from a study of cytomegalovirus exposure and HLA in healthy donors. This CDR3 spans 14 amino acids. The V and J ends lost 6 bases and 4 bases, in that order; junction bases with no gene match: 6. CDR1 and CDR2 from the germline V gene are LGHNT and FRNRAP. The study ran its PCR with 60 Vbeta and 13 Jbeta primers. The protocol was immunoSEQ multiplex PCR, while the TCRdb copy is restricted to in-frame clones and leaves out a portion. The data show 250,000 or so clones, with around 90% seen just once and 1.7% held by the top ten. The clonotype was recovered from a girl aged 2 to 10 in good health and CMV-seronegative. Sequencing was done on a sample of PBMCs. The chain joins TRBV12-5 to TRBJ2-5; TRBD1 aligns across 9 bases. The CDR3 loop is CASGPGQGGETQYF. CDR3 coding DNA: TGTGCTAGTGGCCCGGGACAGGGAGGAGAGACCCAGTACTTC.